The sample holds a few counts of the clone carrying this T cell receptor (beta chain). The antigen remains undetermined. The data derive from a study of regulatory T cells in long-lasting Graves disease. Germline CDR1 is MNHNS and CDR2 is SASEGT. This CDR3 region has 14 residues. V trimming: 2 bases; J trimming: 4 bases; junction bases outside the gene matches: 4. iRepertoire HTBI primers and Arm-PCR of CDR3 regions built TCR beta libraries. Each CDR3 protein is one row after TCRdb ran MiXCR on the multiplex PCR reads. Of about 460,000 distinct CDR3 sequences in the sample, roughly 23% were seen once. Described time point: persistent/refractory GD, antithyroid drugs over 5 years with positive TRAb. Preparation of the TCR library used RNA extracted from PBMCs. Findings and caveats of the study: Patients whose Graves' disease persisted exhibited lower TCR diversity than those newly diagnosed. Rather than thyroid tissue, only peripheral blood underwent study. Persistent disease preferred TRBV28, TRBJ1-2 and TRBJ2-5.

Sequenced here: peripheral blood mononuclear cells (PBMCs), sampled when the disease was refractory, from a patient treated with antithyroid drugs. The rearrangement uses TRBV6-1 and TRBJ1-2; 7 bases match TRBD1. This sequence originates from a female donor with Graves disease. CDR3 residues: CASSETGDTYGYTF. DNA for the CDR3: TGTGCCAGCAGTGAAACAGGGGATACCTATGGCTACACCTTC.